The 30 T cell receptor beta chains in this list originate from one sample, sequenced in a study of cytomegalovirus exposure and HLA in healthy donors. The study ran its PCR with 60 Vbeta and 13 Jbeta primers. The data were produced by immunoSEQ multiplex PCR, yet TCRdb's version contains in-frame clones alone and is incomplete. The repertoire consists of approximately 200,000 clones, with more than 70% occurring once and the leading ten covering about 1.2%. The material sequenced was PBMCs. The receptors were gathered from a human donor in good health.

The rearrangement joins TRBV7-3 to TRBJ2-3; D not resolved. V lost 3 bases and J lost 2, with 6 bases in between. Germline assignment: CDR1 SGHTA and CDR2 FQGTGA. The CDR3 spans 13 residues. The CDR3 DNA reads as TGTGCCAGCAGCTTTCCTAACACAGATACGCAGTATTTT. Its protein is CASSFPNTDTQYF.

J is TRBJ2-7 and V is TRBV9, with 10 bases aligning to TRBD2. CDR3 length equals 15 residues. CDR1 SGDLS and CDR2 YYNGEE come from the germline V gene. J was trimmed by 0 bases and V by 1 base; bases with no gene match: 1. CDR3 in amino acids: CASSVLAGVSYEQYF. Here the CDR3 DNA reads TGTGCCAGCAGCGTACTAGCGGGAGTCTCCTACGAGCAGTACTTC.

In this sample, this clone turned up once. J is TRBJ1-1 and V is TRBV19, with D tentatively TRBD1 (6 bases). Deletions cut 5 bases from V and 1 base from J, with 11 bases between. CDR3 length equals 14 residues. CDR1 is LNHDA and CDR2 is SQIVND in the germline V gene (reference sequence). The CDR3 coding sequence is TGTGCCAGTAGTCCCGGACAGCGGAACACTGAAGCTTTCTTT. Protein sequence: CASSPGQRNTEAFF.

This clone was detected only once. The chain joins TRBV27 to TRBJ1-4, with D possibly matching TRBD1 (6 bases). V was clipped by 4 bases and J by 7 bases, with 13 bases between them. The germline V gene encodes CDR1 MNHEY and CDR2 SMNVEV (reference sequence). The CDR3 has 14 residues. CDR3 coding DNA: TGTGCCAGCAGTTCCTGGACAGAAATTGAAAAACTGTTTTTT. Translated, it gives CASSSWTEIEKLFF. Looking up the rest from reference TRBV27 and TRBJ1-4 gives the full variable domain: EAQVTQNPRYLITVTGKKLTVTCSQNMNHEYMSWYRQDPGLGLRQIYYSMNVEVTDKGDVPEGYKVSRKEKRNFPLILESPSPNQTSLYFCASSSWTEIEKLFFGSGTQLSVL.

The chain carries TRBV19 and TRBJ1-1; 8 bases are a match to TRBD1. The CDR3 contains 18 residues. Germline V gene lookup returns CDR1 LNHDA and CDR2 SQIVND (reference sequence). The V and J ends lost 5 bases and 3 bases, in that order; junction bases with no gene match: 17. Written as DNA, the CDR3 is TGTGCCAGTAGTTTTTGGACAGGGACTGTTTGGGGAGACACTGAAGCTTTCTTT. As protein: CASSFWTGTVWGDTEAFF.

The chain joins TRBV5-1 to TRBJ1-2; 7 bases match TRBD1. Germline CDR1 reads SGHRS; CDR2 reads YFSETQ. Trimming took 6 bases from V and 4 from J; bases not matched to a gene: 9. There are 14 residues in the CDR3. The CDR3 region is CASTHPGTVYGYTF. CDR3 in DNA: TGCGCCAGCACGCACCCCGGGACAGTCTATGGCTACACCTTC.

The V gene is TRBV19, the J gene TRBJ2-3; D possibly corresponds to TRBD1 (6 bases). CDR1 LNHDA and CDR2 SQIVND come from the germline V gene (reference sequence). Trimming shortened V by 7 bases and J by 2 bases, and 10 bases separated the two germline ends. This CDR3 contains 13 residues. The CDR3 DNA sequence: TGTGCCAGTAACGCAGGGGCCACAGATACGCAGTATTTT. The encoded protein is CASNAGATDTQYF. Using reference TRBV19 and TRBJ2-3 for the parts outside the CDR3, the full variable domain is DGGITQSPKYLFRKEGQNVTLSCEQNLNHDAMYWYRQDPGQGLRLIYYSQIVNDFQKGDIAEGYSVSREKKESFPLTVTSAQKNPTAFYLCASNAGATDTQYFGPGTRLTVL.

V gene TRBV28 combines with J gene TRBJ2-7, with D perhaps TRBD2 (6 bases). The CDR3 extends over 14 amino acids. Trimming took 5 bases from V and 7 from J, leaving 18 bases between them. The germline V gene encodes CDR1 MDHEN and CDR2 SYDVKM. The CDR3 region has the DNA TGTGCCAGCAGTCCTATGACTAGTACGAGGGAGCAGTACTTC. Amino acids: CASSPMTSTREQYF. The full variable domain, in which reference TRBV28 and TRBJ2-7 provide the parts outside the CDR3, is DVKVTQSSRYLVKRTGEKVFLECVQDMDHENMFWYRQDPGLGLRLIYFSYDVKMKEKGDIPEGYSVSREKKERFSLILESASTNQTSMYLCASSPMTSTREQYFGPGTRLTVT.

V and J are TRBV9 and TRBJ2-3; 8 nucleotides line up with TRBD2. The trim removed 3 bases at V and 1 base at J, leaving 7 bases unmatched. CDR3 size: 16 residues. Germline V gene data show CDR1 as SGDLS and CDR2 as YYNGEE. The CDR3 region is CASSARSGIGTDTQYF. The CDR3 DNA reads TGTGCCAGCAGCGCTCGTAGCGGGATTGGCACAGATACGCAGTATTTT. Supplemented by reference TRBV9 and TRBJ2-3, the full variable domain reads DSGVTQTPKHLITATGQRVTLRCSPRSGDLSVYWYQQSLDQGLQFLIQYYNGEERAKGNILERFSAQQFPDLHSELNLSSLELGDSALYFCASSARSGIGTDTQYFGPGTRLTVL.

This clone was seen a few times. The chain is built from TRBV7-2 and TRBJ1-2; the D is unclear. Trimming shortened V by 1 base and J by 8 bases, and 8 bases separated the two germline ends. The CDR3 covers 12 residues. CDR1 and CDR2 (germline): SGHTA, FQGNSA. In DNA form, the CDR3 reads TGTGCCAGCAGCTTAGTCAGAGGCGGCTACACCTTC. Its translation: CASSLVRGGYTF.

The chain carries TRBV6-5 and TRBJ2-7, with 10 bases that match TRBD2. The CDR3 consists of 15 residues. The germline CDR1 and CDR2 sequences are MNHEY and SVGAGI. V shed 6 bases, J shed 2 bases, and the junction held 7 bases outside the gene matches. Here the CDR3 DNA reads TGTGCCAGCAGCTGGACTAGCGGAGTAACCTACGAGCAGTACTTC. Translating gives CASSWTSGVTYEQYF.

This clone was seen a handful of times. The V and J genes are TRBV6-1 and TRBJ1-1; 9 bases agree with TRBD1. Germline V gives CDR1 MNHNS, CDR2 SASEGT. With 8 bases clipped from V and 5 bases from J, the junction kept 9 bases outside the gene matches. This CDR3 comprises 14 residues. As DNA, the CDR3 is TGTGCCAGCGTCCGGGACAGGGCGTTGACTGAAGCTTTCTTT. It translates to CASVRDRALTEAFF.

The chain employs TRBV6-5 and TRBJ1-2; tentative D call: TRBD1 (5 bases). This CDR3 is 15 amino acids long. The V end lost 6 bases, the J end lost 8 bases, and 22 bases lay between the germline ends. Germline V gene data show CDR1 as MNHEY and CDR2 as SVGAGI. Here the CDR3 DNA reads TGTGCCAGCAGGGGGATGGAAGCGGGGGTAGGCGGCTACACCTTC. Translated, it gives CASRGMEAGVGGYTF.

This chain joins TRBV6-1 and TRBJ1-3; D remains unclear. Trimming took off 5 bases at V and 3 bases at J, with 5 bases between the two ends. Germline CDR1 is MNHNS and CDR2 is SASEGT. This CDR3 contains 12 residues. The CDR3: CASSLLGNTIYF. The CDR3 coding sequence is TGTGCCAGCAGTCTTCTTGGAAACACCATATATTTT.

V gene TRBV27 combines with J gene TRBJ2-1; 8 bases line up with TRBD1. Per germline, CDR1 MNHEY and CDR2 SMNVEV (reference sequence). The CDR3 length is 15 residues. After removal of 5 bases from V and 9 bases from J, the junction contained 12 bases not matched to a gene. CDR3 DNA sequence: TGTGCCAGCAGTCCGCGGGACAGGTTTGGGGTTGAGCAGTTCTTC. Encoded protein: CASSPRDRFGVEQFF.

Only one count was recorded for this clone. The V gene is TRBV28, the J gene TRBJ2-7; D is perhaps TRBD2 (6 bases). This CDR3 comprises 15 residues. Germline CDR1 and CDR2: MDHEN and SYDVKM. Trimming removed 5 bases from V and 2 bases from J, with 16 bases in between. In DNA, the CDR3 is TGTGCCAGCAGTCCGGGGGACCGAGCGCCCTACGAGCAGTACTTC. Translation: CASSPGDRAPYEQYF.

This chain joins TRBV4-2 and TRBJ1-3; perhaps TRBD1 as D (6 bases). The V end lost 0 bases, the J end lost 2 bases, and 14 bases lay between the germline ends. Germline CDR1 and CDR2: LGHNA and YNFKEQ. This CDR3 has 17 amino acids. CDR3 amino acids: CASSQDFRGAPGNTIYF. CDR3 nucleotides: TGTGCCAGCAGCCAAGATTTCCGGGGGGCGCCTGGAAACACCATATATTTT.

The CDR3 region is CASSETLSYGYTF. CDR3 nucleotides: TGTGCCAGCAGCGAGACACTCTCCTATGGCTACACCTTC. The chain uses TRBV2 and TRBJ1-2, with D uncertain. The length of the CDR3 is 13 residues. Germline lookup yields CDR1 SNHLY and CDR2 FYNNEI. V gave up 6 bases and J gave up 4 bases, with 12 bases separating them.

The rearrangement links TRBV29-1 to TRBJ2-5; D is undetermined. The better agreement between TRBJ2-7 and the DNA end casts doubt on the J call. The CDR3 loop spans 13 amino acids. Germline CDR1 SQVTM, CDR2 ANQGSEA. For the CDR3, the DNA is TGCAGCGGCTACTCCGCCGCAAACTACGAGCAGTACTTC. Translation gives CSGYSAANYEQYF.

The rearrangement uses TRBV5-4 and TRBJ2-5; a weak D match, TRBD2 (7 bases). The CDR3 totals 15 residues. Germline V gene lookup returns CDR1 SGHNT and CDR2 YYREEE (reference sequence). The V gene lost 4 bases and the J gene lost 5 bases, with 18 bases spanning the gap. This chain's CDR3 is CASSPGGGAAETQYF. CDR3 sequence (DNA): TGTGCCAGCAGCCCTGGTGGGGGGGCCGCGGAGACCCAGTACTTC.

V is TRBV7-9 and J is TRBJ2-3; TRBD2 agrees at 8 bases. The trim removed 6 bases at V and 7 bases at J, leaving 12 bases unmatched. Germline V gives CDR1 SEHNR, CDR2 FQNEAQ (reference sequence). CDR3 length: 15 residues. The chain's CDR3 is CASSPTGLAQNTQYF. Written as DNA, the CDR3 is TGTGCCAGCAGTCCCACCGGACTAGCACAAAATACGCAGTATTTT. The full variable domain, rest sourced from reference TRBV7-9 and TRBJ2-3, is DTGVSQNPRHKITKRGQNVTFRCDPISEHNRLYWYRQTLGQGPEFLTYFQNEAQLEKSRLLSDRFSAERPKGSFSTLEIQRTEQGDSAMYLCASSPTGLAQNTQYFGPGTRLTVL.

This clone has more than one count but fewer than ten. The chain uses TRBV7-9 and TRBJ1-6; 7 positions match TRBD1. Germline V gives CDR1 SEHNR, CDR2 FQNEAQ (reference sequence). This CDR3 comprises 15 residues. J was trimmed by 10 bases and V by 2 bases; bases with no gene match: 8. CDR3 protein: CASSLPRDRRSPLHF. The CDR3 nucleotides read TGTGCCAGCAGCTTACCACGGGACAGAAGATCACCCCTCCACTTT.

CDR3 protein: CASSYRTGGSTNEKLFF. Here the CDR3 DNA reads TGTGCCAGCAGCTATCGGACAGGGGGCTCTACTAATGAAAAACTGTTTTTT. This rearrangement joins TRBV5-4 to TRBJ1-4; 11 positions agree with TRBD1. CDR1 and CDR2 (germline): SGHNT, YYREEE (reference sequence). The CDR3 has 17 residues. The V gene end was trimmed by 3 bases and the J gene end by 2 bases; junction bases not matched to a gene: 6.

The rearrangement joins TRBV4-1 to TRBJ2-1; TRBD2 agrees at 9 bases. Germline V gene lookup returns CDR1 MGHRA and CDR2 YSYEKL. The CDR3 loop spans 18 amino acids. Trimming took 2 bases from V and 0 from J; bases not matched to a gene: 8. For the CDR3, the DNA is TGCGCCAGCAGCCAACAACCGGGACTAGCAGGCTCCTACAATGAGCAGTTCTTC. It is translated as CASSQQPGLAGSYNEQFF.

The V gene is TRBV7-9, the J gene TRBJ1-2; tentative D call: TRBD1 (5 bases). This CDR3 is built from 14 residues. The germline CDR1 and CDR2 sequences are SEHNR and FQNEAQ (reference sequence). The V gene lost 3 bases and the J gene lost 10 bases, with 18 bases spanning the gap. CDR3 sequence: CASSFARVPLLYTF. Here the CDR3 DNA reads TGTGCCAGCAGCTTTGCCAGGGTACCCCTCCTCTACACCTTC.

A single count supports this clone. The chain combines TRBV5-1 with TRBJ1-2; the D gene is possibly TRBD1 (6 bases). This CDR3 has 15 amino acids. CDR1 SGHRS and CDR2 YFSETQ come from the germline V gene. The ends were cut back, 0 bases at V and 4 bases at J, with 13 bases in the middle. This chain's CDR3 is CASSLAEGQIYGYTF. CDR3 coding DNA: TGCGCCAGCAGCTTGGCCGAAGGACAGATCTATGGCTACACCTTC.

The genes are TRBV5-1 and TRBJ2-1; D may be TRBD2 (5 bases). CDR3 size: 16 residues. The germline V gene encodes CDR1 SGHRS and CDR2 YFSETQ. Trimming took off 0 bases at V and 2 bases at J, with 12 bases between the two ends. The CDR3 nucleotides read TGCGCCAGCAGCTTGGATGGTATACTAGCCTACAATGAGCAGTTCTTC. As protein: CASSLDGILAYNEQFF.

V gene TRBV25-1 combines with J gene TRBJ1-4; perhaps TRBD1 as D (5 bases). V lost 8 bases and J 4 bases, leaving 11 bases between the germline ends. This CDR3 spans 13 amino acids. Germline assignment: CDR1 MGHDK and CDR2 SYGVNS. CDR3 sequence reads: CASVGDSNEKLFF. CDR3 coding DNA: TGTGCCAGCGTGGGCGACAGTAATGAAAAACTGTTTTTT.

The chain couples TRBV6-5 to TRBJ2-3; the D is unclear. V gave up 3 bases and J gave up 2 bases, with 12 bases separating them. Per the germline V gene, CDR1 is MNHEY and CDR2 is SVGAGI. The CDR3 has 15 amino acids. DNA of the CDR3: TGTGCCAGCAGTTATTGGGCCTCCCCCACAGATACGCAGTATTTT. Its translation is CASSYWASPTDTQYF.

This clone was found once. The V and J genes are TRBV21-1 and TRBJ2-1; the D call in the table, TRBD2, was not verified against the DNA. TRBV21-1 is an annotated pseudogene. This CDR3 has 15 amino acids. The CDR3 protein is CASSIYASGHNEQFF. The CDR3 nucleotides read TGTGCCAGCAGCATCTATGCTAGCGGGCACAATGAGCAGTTCTTC.